Shown below are 14 T cell receptor beta chains from a single sample sequenced in a study of cytotoxic CD8 clonotypes in ibrutinib-treated CLL. Clones were sequenced by immunoSEQ multiplex PCR, and TCRdb holds only the in-frame ones, with some missing. The table lists 250,000 or so clones, 70% of them singletons, with approximately 15% in the top ten. The sequenced sample was PBMCs, obtained after 24 months of ibrutinib treatment. Receptors originate from a human donor with chronic lymphocytic leukemia.

The V gene is TRBV6-6, the J gene TRBJ2-7; 8 positions match TRBD2. With V trimmed by 4 bases and J by 1 base, 6 bases remained unmatched. Germline CDR1 is MNHNY and CDR2 is SVGAGI (reference sequence). This CDR3 has 15 amino acids. In DNA, the CDR3 is TGTGCCAGCAGTTTGCGGGAGGACGGATCCTACGAGCAGTACTTC. Translating gives CASSLREDGSYEQYF.

The rearrangement links TRBV6-5 to TRBJ2-1, with a possible D match to TRBD2 (6 bases). The V gene's germline CDR1 is MNHEY and CDR2 SVGAGI. Deletions cut 6 bases from V and 3 bases from J, with 12 bases between. The CDR3 has 14 residues. CDR3 region: CASRFGRGYNEQFF. Here the CDR3 DNA reads TGTGCCAGCAGGTTCGGGCGGGGCTACAATGAGCAGTTCTTC.

The V gene is TRBV30, the J gene TRBJ2-1; weak D call: TRBD2 (5 bases). Germline V gene sequence: CDR1 GTSNPN, CDR2 SVGIG (reference sequence). V was trimmed by 7 bases and J by 0 bases, leaving 16 bases between them. This CDR3 has 15 residues. The CDR3 region is CASSRTVLSYNEQFF. DNA of the CDR3: TGTGCCTCTTCCCGGACTGTCCTCTCCTACAATGAGCAGTTCTTC.

V usage is TRBV6-5 and J usage is TRBJ2-5, with TRBD1 identical over 9 bases. Germline assignment: CDR1 MNHEY and CDR2 SVGAGI. This CDR3 has 15 residues. V was clipped by 6 bases and J by 3 bases; unmatched bases: 8. CDR3 nucleotide sequence: TGTGCCAGCAGCGCCCCGGGACAGGGTAAAGAGACCCAGTACTTC. Translating gives CASSAPGQGKETQYF.

This chain joins TRBV28 and TRBJ2-7, with 7 bases identical to TRBD2. The CDR3 is 14 residues long. With V trimmed by 10 bases and J by 0 bases, 9 bases remained unmatched. Germline values: CDR1 MDHEN, CDR2 SYDVKM. DNA for the CDR3: TGTGCCACCACTAGCGCCGCTATCTCCTACGAGCAGTACTTC. Protein product: CATTSAAISYEQYF.

This chain joins TRBV28 and TRBJ2-7, with 9 bases matching TRBD2. V gave up 2 bases and J gave up 0 bases; unmatched junction bases: 8. The CDR3 has 17 amino acids. From germline, CDR1 is MDHEN and CDR2 SYDVKM. CDR3 region: CASSLPDIAGASYEQYF. CDR3 nucleotide sequence: TGTGCCAGCAGTTTACCTGATATAGCGGGAGCCTCCTACGAGCAGTACTTC.

The chain recombines TRBV19 with TRBJ1-2, with 9 bases lining up with TRBD1. V was pared by 10 bases and J by 6 bases, with 6 bases of the junction left unmatched. CDR1 and CDR2 from the germline V gene are LNHDA and SQIVND (reference sequence). This CDR3 contains 12 residues. The CDR3 loop reads CAISQGANGYTF. The DNA of the CDR3 is TGTGCCATCTCACAGGGGGCGAATGGCTACACCTTC.

The V and J genes are TRBV4-2 and TRBJ2-7; no clear D. CDR3 length: 12 amino acids. Germline CDR1 is LGHNA and CDR2 is YNFKEQ. Trimming pared 5 bases from V and 4 bases from J, leaving 9 bases between. The CDR3 DNA sequence: TGTGCCAGCAGCTATAACAGTTACGAGCAGTACTTC. Protein: CASSYNSYEQYF.

This chain joins TRBV5-8 and TRBJ1-1; 8 positions agree with TRBD1. Germline values: CDR1 SGHTS, CDR2 YDEGEE. This CDR3 is 16 amino acids long. The J segment lost 8 bases and the V segment lost 10 bases, leaving 22 bases of the junction unmatched. As DNA, the CDR3 is TGTGCCTCCCCCCATCCCCCCCGACAGGGGACGGCCGAAGCTTTCTTT. Translating gives CASPHPPRQGTAEAFF. The full variable domain, with the rest looked up from reference TRBV5-8 and TRBJ1-1, is EAGVTQSPTHLIKTRGQQATLRCSPISGHTSVYWYQQALGLGLQFLLWYDEGEERNRGNFPPRFSGRQFPNYSSELNVNALELEDSALYLCASPHPPRQGTAEAFFGQGTRLTVV.

The CDR3 region has the DNA TGCAGCGTTGAAGATCTGGACAGCGCTAACACTGAAGCTTTCTTT. Protein sequence: CSVEDLDSANTEAFF. V usage is TRBV29-1 and J usage is TRBJ1-1, with D possibly TRBD1 on 6 matching bases. Germline loops: CDR1 SQVTM, CDR2 ANQGSEA. V lost 0 bases and J 2 bases, leaving 13 bases between the germline ends. The CDR3 runs 15 residues.

This rearrangement joins TRBV6-6 to TRBJ1-1; TRBD1 is a possible D gene (5 bases). V gave up 7 bases and J gave up 0 bases, with 9 bases separating them. The CDR3 length is 13 residues. CDR1 is MNHNY and CDR2 is SVGAGI in the germline V gene (reference sequence). The CDR3 loop reads CASTGGMNTEAFF. The CDR3 DNA reads TGTGCCAGCACTGGGGGTATGAACACTGAAGCTTTCTTT.

The chain recombines TRBV5-4 with TRBJ2-1, with D hard to call. This CDR3 contains 13 residues. Germline assignment: CDR1 SGHNT and CDR2 YYREEE (reference sequence). Trimming shortened V by 4 bases and J by 1 base, and 6 bases separated the two germline ends. The CDR3 sequence: CASSGESYNEQFF. CDR3 bases: TGTGCCAGCAGCGGGGAATCCTACAATGAGCAGTTCTTC.

This chain joins TRBV7-2 and TRBJ2-5; D not certain. Trimming stripped 1 base from V and 3 bases from J, with 3 bases between. Germline V gene data show CDR1 as SGHTA and CDR2 as FQGNSA. The CDR3 is 12 amino acids. The CDR3 region has the DNA TGTGCCAGCAGCTTAGAGAAAGAGACCCAGTACTTC. Its translation: CASSLEKETQYF. The full variable domain, in which reference TRBV7-2 and TRBJ2-5 provide the parts outside the CDR3, is GAGVSQSPSNKVTEKGKDVELRCDPISGHTALYWYRQSLGQGLEFLIYFQGNSAPDKSGLPSDRFSAERTGGSVSTLTIQRTQQEDSAVYLCASSLEKETQYFGPGTRLLVL.

This clone was picked up a small number of times. The J gene is TRBJ2-7, the V gene TRBV6-5; 9 bases are a match to TRBD2. J lost 3 bases, V lost 5 bases, and 2 bases had no gene match. The CDR3 sequence is 13 residues long. CDR1 and CDR2 from the germline V gene are MNHEY and SVGAGI. The CDR3 DNA reads as TGTGCCAGCAGTAGCGGGAGGATCTACGAGCAGTACTTC. This sequence encodes CASSSGRIYEQYF.